A single TCR beta chain is shown here with its context. What it binds is not known. These data originate in a study of beta chain features in type 1 diabetes. General study results and limits: Among all four CD4+ subsets, Type 1 diabetes patients had TCRB CDR3s that were moderately but significantly shorter.

cDNA synthesis used the whole RNA isolate, giving expressed TCRB sequences. Generated by immunoSEQ multiplex PCR, the TCRdb table keeps only in-frame clones and is missing some. The sample carries approximately 170,000 clones, roughly 60% recorded once. V was trimmed by 6 bases and J by 10 bases, leaving 18 bases between them. This CDR3 has 13 residues. Germline V gene data show CDR1 as MNHNS and CDR2 as SASEGT. This TCR came from a man aged 25-45 years with type 1 diabetes. The sequencing sample was made of naive CD4+ T cells from blood. J is TRBJ1-1 and V is TRBV6-1; weak D call: TRBD1 (6 bases). The DNA of the CDR3 is TGTGCCAGCAGATCAGCGCCTACAGGGAGAGCTTTCTTT. Encoded protein: CASRSAPTGRAFF.